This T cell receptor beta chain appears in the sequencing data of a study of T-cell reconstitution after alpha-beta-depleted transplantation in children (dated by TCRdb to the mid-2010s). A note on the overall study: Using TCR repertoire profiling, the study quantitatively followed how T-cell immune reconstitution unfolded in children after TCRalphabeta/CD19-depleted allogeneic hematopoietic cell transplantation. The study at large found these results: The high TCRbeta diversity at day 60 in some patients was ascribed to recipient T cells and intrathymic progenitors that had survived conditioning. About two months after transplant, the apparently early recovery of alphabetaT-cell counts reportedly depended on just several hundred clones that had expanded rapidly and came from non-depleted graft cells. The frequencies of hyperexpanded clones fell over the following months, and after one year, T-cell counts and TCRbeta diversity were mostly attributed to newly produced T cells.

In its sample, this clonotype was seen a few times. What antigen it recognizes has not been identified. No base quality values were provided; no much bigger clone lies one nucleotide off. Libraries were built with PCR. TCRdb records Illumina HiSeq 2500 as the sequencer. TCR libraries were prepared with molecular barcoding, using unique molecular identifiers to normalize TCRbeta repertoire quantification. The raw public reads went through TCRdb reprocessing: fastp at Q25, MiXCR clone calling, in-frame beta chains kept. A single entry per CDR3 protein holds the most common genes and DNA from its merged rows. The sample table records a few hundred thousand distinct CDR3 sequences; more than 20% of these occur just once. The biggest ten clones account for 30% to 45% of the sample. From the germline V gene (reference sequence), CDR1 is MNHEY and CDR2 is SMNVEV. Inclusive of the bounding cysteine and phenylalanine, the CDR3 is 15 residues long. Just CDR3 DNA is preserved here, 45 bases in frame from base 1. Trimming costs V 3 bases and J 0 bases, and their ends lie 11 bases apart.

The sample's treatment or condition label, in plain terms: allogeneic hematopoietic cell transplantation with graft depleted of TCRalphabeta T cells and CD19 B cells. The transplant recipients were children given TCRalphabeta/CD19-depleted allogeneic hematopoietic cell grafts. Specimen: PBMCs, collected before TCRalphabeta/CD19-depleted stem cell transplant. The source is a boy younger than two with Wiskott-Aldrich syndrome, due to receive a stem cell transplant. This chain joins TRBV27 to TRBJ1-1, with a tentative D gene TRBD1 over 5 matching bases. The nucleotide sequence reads TGTGCCAGCAGTTTTGGGGGACGCCTGAACACTGAAGCTTTCTTT. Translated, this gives CASSFGGRLNTEAFF.